The present T cell receptor beta chain was sequenced within a study of T cell changes during pregnancy in multiple sclerosis. Profiled with immunoSEQ multiplex PCR; TCRdb holds only in-frame clones, not every one. In the table there are about 75,000 clones, about 90% of which are singletons. V was shortened by 5 bases and J by 3 bases, with 10 bases between the two germline ends. The CDR3 loop spans 13 amino acids. Germline CDR1 and CDR2: SGHAT and FQNNGV. The sequencing used peripheral blood, collected in the first trimester of pregnancy. The sequence derives from a female donor in good health, enrolled as a control in a pregnancy study. The chain has TRBV11-2 and TRBJ1-1; D is unclear. The DNA of the CDR3 is TGTGCCAGCAGCCCCGGAGGCGACACTGAAGCTTTCTTT. The encoded protein is CASSPGGDTEAFF. The full variable domain, its missing parts supplied by reference TRBV11-2 and TRBJ1-1, is EAGVAQSPRYKIIEKRQSVAFWCNPISGHATLYWYQQILGQGPKLLIQFQNNGVVDDSQLPKDRFSAERLKGVDSTLKIQPAKLEDSAVYLCASSPGGDTEAFFGQGTRLTVV.